Sequencing of this T cell receptor beta chain was carried out in a study of blood T cell repertoires in COVID-19. Study information: From T cells, B-cell-depleted T cells, or PBMCs came the material, which was cDNA or gDNA.

Authors' analysis steps: For nucleated cells, counts were estimated from reference gene primer amplification. The data were produced by immunoSEQ multiplex PCR, yet TCRdb's version contains in-frame clones alone and is incomplete. V and J calls and clone size are those listed in that table; D and trimming were worked out from the DNA. The repertoire includes a few hundred thousand clones, around 90% of them detected once, and approximately 2.2% sits in the top ten. V was trimmed by 6 bases and J by 9 bases, leaving 21 bases between them. This CDR3 has 15 residues. Germline V lookup: CDR1 MNHEY, CDR2 SVGAGI.

Sequenced input: peripheral blood. This chain joins TRBV6-5 and TRBJ2-1, with D possibly being TRBD1 (6 bases). This clonotype was sampled from a man over 45 with acute or convalescent COVID-19. CDR3 loop: CASRPQPGVLGEQFF. CDR3 nucleotides: TGTGCCAGCAGACCCCAGCCAGGGGTCCTCGGTGAGCAGTTCTTC.